Listed below are T cell receptor beta chains from one sample, sequenced in a study of T-cell reconstitution after alpha-beta-depleted transplantation in children. TCRdb reanalysed the PCR reads using MiXCR and keeps one entry per CDR3 protein. The sample lists about 310,000 distinct CDR3 sequences; around 25% were seen once. The source was PBMCs, mostly from graft donor cells, collected 180 days after TCRalphabeta/CD19-depleted stem cell transplant. All receptors come from a male patient younger than 18 who had a stem cell transplant for acute lymphoblastic leukemia, so the T cells may come from the graft donor. The CDR3 runs from the conserved cysteine through the conserved F or W.

v_call: TRBV24-1; j_call: TRBJ2-1; cdr3_aa: CATSSVRLAGVNEQFF
v_call: TRBV6-1; j_call: TRBJ2-1; cdr3_aa: CASIKSSPYNEQFF
v_call: TRBV20-1; j_call: .; cdr3_aa: CSARPTAAPYEQYF
v_call: TRBV15; j_call: TRBJ1-2; cdr3_aa: CATSRDRFPNYGYTF
v_call: TRBV12-3/TRBV12-4; j_call: TRBJ2-6; cdr3_aa: CASSLTRFLSGANVLTF
v_call: TRBV19; j_call: TRBJ2-2; cdr3_aa: CASSIFGTGNTGELFF
v_call: TRBV20-1; j_call: TRBJ1-4; cdr3_aa: CSARDPTGKQGSKSFF
v_call: TRBV29-1; j_call: TRBJ2-7; cdr3_aa: CSVDGVNEQYF
v_call: TRBV2; j_call: TRBJ2-7; cdr3_aa: CASKVGTGLYEQYF
v_call: TRBV12-3/TRBV12-4; j_call: TRBJ1-4; cdr3_aa: CASSSQGRREKLFF
v_call: TRBV12-3/TRBV12-4; j_call: TRBJ1-3; cdr3_aa: CAAGTGPSGNTIYF